This TCR beta chain was captured by sequencing in a study of OX40 agonist ivuxolimab in advanced cancers. Study-wide results and caveats: Both blood CD4+ and CD8+ T cells showed clonal growth by week 6 at 0.1 to 3.0 mg/kg.

Profiled with immunoSEQ multiplex PCR; TCRdb holds only in-frame clones, not every one. The sample includes about 58,000 clones, over 80% of them seen just once. Comments on this clone: The antigen is undetermined.

The sample in question was CD4+ or CD8+ T cells sorted from blood, obtained in a trial of the OX40 agonist ivuxolimab. The TCR was taken from an adult with an advanced solid tumor such as melanoma, head and neck, liver or kidney cancer.

This CDR3 reads CASSIDGGGPSTDTQYF. CDR3 sequence (DNA): TGTGCCAGTAGTATAGATGGAGGGGGGCCTAGCACAGATACGCAGTATTTT. This chain uses TRBV19 with TRBJ2-3; D possibly matches TRBD1 or TRBD2 (6 bases each). The germline V and J ends were trimmed by 0 bases and 0 bases, with 13 bases remaining between them. The CDR3 covers 17 residues. From germline, CDR1 is LNHDA and CDR2 SQIVND (reference sequence).